The 5 T cell receptor beta chains given below trace back to one sample, sequenced in a study of T-cell reconstitution after alpha-beta-depleted transplantation in children. A TCRbeta library incorporating unique molecular identifiers was prepared. Each CDR3 protein gets one entry after TCRdb re-called the PCR reads with MiXCR. The table shows roughly 200,000 distinct CDR3 sequences, with roughly a tenth occurring only once. The sample consisted of PBMCs, taken before TCRalphabeta/CD19-depleted stem cell transplant. These TCRs come from a child under two years old with acute myeloid leukemia, due to receive a stem cell transplant.

The chain has TRBV29-1 and TRBJ2-5; 8 bases fit TRBD2. This CDR3 comprises 15 residues. The V and J ends lost 6 bases and 1 base, in that order; junction bases with no gene match: 10. Germline assignment: CDR1 SQVTM and CDR2 ANQGSEA. The DNA for the CDR3 is TGCAGCGTCCACTCCTTAGCGGGGCCCCAAGAGACCCAGTACTTC. This gives the protein CSVHSLAGPQETQYF.

The sample holds many counts of this clonotype. CDR3 amino acids: CSARTGVKNIQYF. Written as DNA, the CDR3 is TGCAGTGCTAGGACAGGGGTTAAAAACATTCAGTACTTC. V is TRBV20-1 and J is TRBJ2-4, with TRBD1 identical over 8 bases. This CDR3 is built from 13 residues. J lost 4 bases, V lost 3 bases, and 2 bases had no gene match. Germline loops: CDR1 DFQATT, CDR2 SNEGSKA (reference sequence).

In its sample, this clonotype was seen many times. The CDR3 DNA is TGTGCCAGCAGCCCTTCAGGGTTACAAGAGACCCAGTACTTC. It translates to CASSPSGLQETQYF. This rearrangement joins TRBV5-4 to TRBJ2-5; a weak D match, TRBD1 (5 bases). The CDR3 runs to 14 residues. V lost 4 bases to trimming and J lost 2 bases, with 12 bases between them. Germline lookup yields CDR1 SGHNT and CDR2 YYREEE (reference sequence).

This clonotype was recorded at least ten times. The rearrangement joins TRBV28 to TRBJ1-1; a possible D gene is TRBD1 (5 bases). The length of the CDR3 is 13 residues. Trimming cost V 1 base and J 6 bases, with 9 bases left between them. CDR1 MDHEN and CDR2 SYDVKM come from the germline V gene. The CDR3 loop reads CASSLSGRSEAFF. CDR3 bases: TGTGCCAGCAGTTTATCAGGGAGATCTGAAGCTTTCTTT.

This clonotype was counted many times. The chain couples TRBV7-2 to TRBJ2-1; D is uncertain. The CDR3 contains 15 residues. CDR1 is SGHTA and CDR2 is FQGNSA in the germline V gene. The germline V and J ends were trimmed by 2 bases and 0 bases, with 8 bases remaining between them. CDR3 sequence: CASSLTAFSYNEQFF. The CDR3 region has the DNA TGTGCCAGCAGCTTAACTGCCTTCTCCTACAATGAGCAGTTCTTC. Drawing the rest from reference TRBV7-2 and TRBJ2-1, the complete variable domain is GAGVSQSPSNKVTEKGKDVELRCDPISGHTALYWYRQSLGQGLEFLIYFQGNSAPDKSGLPSDRFSAERTGGSVSTLTIQRTQQEDSAVYLCASSLTAFSYNEQFFGPGTRLTVL.